These T cell receptor beta chains were read from a single sample in a study of blood T cell repertoires in COVID-19. Assay used: immunoSEQ multiplex PCR; TCRdb lists only in-frame clones, some missing. Of around 180,000 clones listed, about nine tenths are singletons. The sample consisted of peripheral blood. The receptors come from a man aged 55 to 70 with acute or convalescent COVID-19. Both conserved end residues are part of each CDR3. D genes are given only for firm matches. The listing skips clone size in some rows; elsewhere it reads once, few, many or a size class.

CDR3nt: TGTGCCAGCAGTTTATCGGAGAACTATGGCTACACCTTC; CDR3aa: CASSLSENYGYTF; abundance: -; d_gene: -; v_gene: TRBV12-3/TRBV12-4; j_gene: TRBJ1-2
CDR3nt: TGTGCCAGCAGCCCGGTCCCAGGGGGCGGTCAGCCCCAGCATTTT; CDR3aa: CASSPVPGGGQPQHF; abundance: -; d_gene: TRBD1; v_gene: TRBV5-5; j_gene: TRBJ1-5
CDR3nt: TGTGCCAGTAGTATGGGCAGTGGAGGTTCGGCAGATACGCAGTATTTT; CDR3aa: CASSMGSGGSADTQYF; abundance: -; d_gene: -; v_gene: TRBV19; j_gene: TRBJ2-3
CDR3nt: TGTGCCAGCAGTGAGAACAGTGCTGAAGATACGCAGTATTTT; CDR3aa: CASSENSAEDTQYF; abundance: few; d_gene: -; v_gene: TRBV6-1; j_gene: TRBJ2-3
CDR3nt: TGTGCCATCAGCGACCTTACAGGTCGAGGCACTGAAGCTTTCTTT; CDR3aa: CAISDLTGRGTEAFF; abundance: -; d_gene: -; v_gene: TRBV10-3; j_gene: TRBJ1-1
CDR3nt: TGTGCCAGCAGTTACCGGGGGAGAGATCAGCCCCAGCATTTT; CDR3aa: CASSYRGRDQPQHF; abundance: -; d_gene: -; v_gene: TRBV6-5; j_gene: TRBJ1-5
CDR3nt: TGTGCCAGCACCCAAGGGGCAGGGCCTGGAAACACCATATATTTT; CDR3aa: CASTQGAGPGNTIYF; abundance: -; d_gene: -; v_gene: TRBV2; j_gene: TRBJ1-3
CDR3nt: TGTGCCAGCAGCGTGCAGGGGGCCCCGGGCGAGCAGTACTTC; CDR3aa: CASSVQGAPGEQYF; abundance: -; d_gene: TRBD1; v_gene: TRBV9; j_gene: TRBJ2-7
CDR3nt: TGCAGCGTAACCACAGGCTTCTCTGGAAACACCATATATTTT; CDR3aa: CSVTTGFSGNTIYF; abundance: -; d_gene: -; v_gene: TRBV29-1; j_gene: TRBJ1-3
CDR3nt: TGTGCCAGCAGTGCCCCGGGAGGGGGACTAGCGTCGACCGGGGAGCTGTTTTTT; CDR3aa: CASSAPGGGLASTGELFF; abundance: -; d_gene: TRBD2; v_gene: TRBV6-1; j_gene: TRBJ2-2
CDR3nt: TGTGCCAGCAGCCTAACTTCGGGAGGGACCTATGGCTACACCTTC; CDR3aa: CASSLTSGGTYGYTF; abundance: -; d_gene: -; v_gene: TRBV5-4; j_gene: TRBJ1-2
CDR3nt: TGTGCCAGCAGCCTAACGGTGAACACTGAAGCTTTCTTT; CDR3aa: CASSLTVNTEAFF; abundance: -; d_gene: -; v_gene: TRBV16; j_gene: TRBJ1-1
CDR3nt: TGCGCCAGCAGCCCGCGACAGAACAATGAGCAGTTCTTC; CDR3aa: CASSPRQNNEQFF; abundance: -; d_gene: -; v_gene: TRBV5-1; j_gene: TRBJ2-1
CDR3nt: TGCAGTGCTAGTCCCGCAGGAGGGATGGAGACCCAGTACTTC; CDR3aa: CSASPAGGMETQYF; abundance: -; d_gene: -; v_gene: TRBV20-1; j_gene: TRBJ2-5
CDR3nt: TGTGCCAGCAGCTCAAGACAGGGCGGAACTAATGAAAAACTGTTTTTT; CDR3aa: CASSSRQGGTNEKLFF; abundance: -; d_gene: TRBD1; v_gene: TRBV11-2; j_gene: TRBJ1-4
CDR3nt: TGTGCCAGCAGCTTACTCCCTTATGGCTACACCTTC; CDR3aa: CASSLLPYGYTF; abundance: -; d_gene: -; v_gene: TRBV7-9; j_gene: TRBJ1-2
CDR3nt: TGTGCCAGCGCTCGATCGGAGACTCGGAATTCACCCCTCCACTTT; CDR3aa: CASARSETRNSPLHF; abundance: once; d_gene: -; v_gene: TRBV5-6; j_gene: TRBJ1-6
CDR3nt: TGTGCCAGTAGTGCCGTAGTGACCGGGGAGCTGTTTTTT; CDR3aa: CASSAVVTGELFF; abundance: -; d_gene: -; v_gene: TRBV19; j_gene: TRBJ2-2
CDR3nt: TGTGCCAGCAGCGACAGCTCCTACGAGCAGTACTTC; CDR3aa: CASSDSSYEQYF; abundance: few; d_gene: -; v_gene: TRBV9; j_gene: TRBJ2-7
CDR3nt: TGCGCCAGCAGCCAAGCCGCTAGACTAGCGGGAGTAGGCAATGAGCAGTTCTTC; CDR3aa: CASSQAARLAGVGNEQFF; abundance: -; d_gene: TRBD2; v_gene: TRBV4-3; j_gene: TRBJ2-1
CDR3nt: TGTGCCAGCAGCCTAAGAGGGGGCAGGGCAACGTACAATGAGCAGTTCTTC; CDR3aa: CASSLRGGRATYNEQFF; abundance: -; d_gene: TRBD1; v_gene: TRBV3-1/TRBV3-2; j_gene: TRBJ2-1
CDR3nt: TGTGCCAGCAGCCCGGTTAGCTCTGGAAACACCATATATTTT; CDR3aa: CASSPVSSGNTIYF; abundance: -; d_gene: -; v_gene: TRBV5-5; j_gene: TRBJ1-3
CDR3nt: TGTGCCAGCAGTGCTAATAGCGGGGACTACAATGAGCAGTTCTTC; CDR3aa: CASSANSGDYNEQFF; abundance: -; d_gene: TRBD2; v_gene: TRBV9; j_gene: TRBJ2-1
CDR3nt: TGTGCCAGCAGCTTAGGTACAGGGCCCGTCAACACTGAAGCTTTCTTT; CDR3aa: CASSLGTGPVNTEAFF; abundance: -; d_gene: -; v_gene: TRBV7-9; j_gene: TRBJ1-1
CDR3nt: TGCGCCAGCAGCATAGGAAGGGGGCGAGATACGCAGTATTTT; CDR3aa: CASSIGRGRDTQYF; abundance: -; d_gene: TRBD1; v_gene: TRBV4-1; j_gene: TRBJ2-3
CDR3nt: TGTGCCAGCAGTTTAGACAGGGGAAACACTGAAGCTTTCTTT; CDR3aa: CASSLDRGNTEAFF; abundance: -; d_gene: TRBD1; v_gene: TRBV27; j_gene: TRBJ1-1
CDR3nt: TGTGCCAGTAGTATAGTCGTCAGTATTGTGTCCTCTGGAAACACCATATATTTT; CDR3aa: CASSIVVSIVSSGNTIYF; abundance: -; d_gene: -; v_gene: TRBV19; j_gene: TRBJ1-3
CDR3nt: TGTGCCAGCAGCCAAGACAGGGTAGGCCAGCCCCAGCATTTT; CDR3aa: CASSQDRVGQPQHF; abundance: -; d_gene: -; v_gene: TRBV4-2; j_gene: TRBJ1-5
CDR3nt: TGTGCCAGTAGTATTGTCGGACAGGGTCATGGCTACACCTTC; CDR3aa: CASSIVGQGHGYTF; abundance: -; d_gene: TRBD1; v_gene: TRBV19; j_gene: TRBJ1-2
CDR3nt: TGTGCCAGCAGCGTTGGAGTTGCAACTAATGAAAAACTGTTTTTT; CDR3aa: CASSVGVATNEKLFF; abundance: -; d_gene: -; v_gene: TRBV9; j_gene: TRBJ1-4
CDR3nt: TGTGCCAGCAGCCAATGGACAGCTAAGGATGGCTACACCTTC; CDR3aa: CASSQWTAKDGYTF; abundance: few; d_gene: -; v_gene: TRBV3-1/TRBV3-2; j_gene: TRBJ1-2
CDR3nt: TGTGCCAGCAGTTACGAGGGAGAGACCCAGTACTTC; CDR3aa: CASSYEGETQYF; abundance: -; d_gene: -; v_gene: TRBV6-2/TRBV6-3; j_gene: TRBJ2-5
CDR3nt: TGTGCCAGCAGCTTAGGGGTAGCGGGAGTTTTCACTGGGGCCAACGTCCTGACTTTC; CDR3aa: CASSLGVAGVFTGANVLTF; abundance: -; d_gene: TRBD2; v_gene: TRBV7-6; j_gene: TRBJ2-6
CDR3nt: TGTGCCAGCAGCCCCCGGACAGGGGGGAACACCGGGGAGCTGTTTTTT; CDR3aa: CASSPRTGGNTGELFF; abundance: once; d_gene: TRBD1; v_gene: TRBV5-5; j_gene: TRBJ2-2
CDR3nt: TGTGCCAGCAGCCGACAGCTTAACTATGGCTACACCTTC; CDR3aa: CASSRQLNYGYTF; abundance: -; d_gene: -; v_gene: TRBV6-5; j_gene: TRBJ1-2
CDR3nt: TGTGCCAGCAGTTACGTCCAGGGGGCTGCTGAAGCTTTCTTT; CDR3aa: CASSYVQGAAEAFF; abundance: -; d_gene: TRBD1; v_gene: TRBV6-2/TRBV6-3; j_gene: TRBJ1-1
CDR3nt: TGCGCCAGCAGCTTGGATGGTAGCGGGGGCCCCGAGGGGAAGACCCAGTACTTC; CDR3aa: CASSLDGSGGPEGKTQYF; abundance: -; d_gene: TRBD2; v_gene: TRBV5-1; j_gene: TRBJ2-5
CDR3nt: TGTGCCAGCAGTGAAACGGGACACATTAACACTGAAGCTTTCTTT; CDR3aa: CASSETGHINTEAFF; abundance: -; d_gene: -; v_gene: TRBV2; j_gene: TRBJ1-1
CDR3nt: TGTGCCAGCTCACCACCCCGCGGGTTGACTGAAGCTTTCTTT; CDR3aa: CASSPPRGLTEAFF; abundance: -; d_gene: -; v_gene: TRBV18; j_gene: TRBJ1-1
CDR3nt: TGTGCCAGCAGCGTAGCTATAGCGGGGCCAGGCACAGATACGCAGTATTTT; CDR3aa: CASSVAIAGPGTDTQYF; abundance: -; d_gene: TRBD2; v_gene: TRBV9; j_gene: TRBJ2-3
CDR3nt: TGTGCCAGCAGCCAAGAATCCGCGGCCAGGGGGCGATCCGGGGAGCTGTTTTTT; CDR3aa: CASSQESAARGRSGELFF; abundance: -; d_gene: TRBD1; v_gene: TRBV3-1/TRBV3-2; j_gene: TRBJ2-2
CDR3nt: TGCGCCAGCAGCCAAACAGGGCCAAGCTCCTATAATTCACCCCTCCACTTT; CDR3aa: CASSQTGPSSYNSPLHF; abundance: -; d_gene: -; v_gene: TRBV4-1; j_gene: TRBJ1-6